The 15 T cell receptor beta chains below all came from one sample that was sequenced in a study of T-cell memory formation after mild COVID-19. MiXCR, run by TCRdb on the 5' RACE reads, gives a single entry per CDR3 protein. The table shows hundreds of thousands of distinct CDR3 sequences, with roughly 13% occurring only once. Sequencing input: PBMCs or a T cell subset sorted from them (not recorded which). The receptors here all came from a man between 18 and 35 years old who had mild COVID-19 (a few samples of this study predate the infection). Cell type and time point are not known.

The rearrangement uses TRBV12-3 or TRBV12-4 and TRBJ1-5; D remains ambiguous. This CDR3 is 14 amino acids long. Trimming stripped 7 bases from V and 2 bases from J, with 12 bases between. This chain's CDR3 is CASKNLAGNQPQHF. CDR3 coding DNA: TGTGCCAGCAAAAATTTGGCGGGCAATCAGCCCCAGCATTTT.

The table lists this clonotype with many counts. The chain has TRBV20-1 and TRBJ1-2; 7 bases map to TRBD1. In germline, CDR1 is DFQATT, CDR2 SNEGSKA (reference sequence). Germline trimming cut 1 base from V and 7 bases from J; bases unmatched to any gene: 15. The CDR3 length is 16 residues. The CDR3 is CSARALGTANKGGYTF. The CDR3 nucleotides are TGCAGTGCTAGAGCACTAGGGACAGCCAACAAGGGTGGCTACACCTTC.

This clonotype has a count of ten or more. The chain links TRBV4-3 to TRBJ2-7, with TRBD1 identical over 7 bases. This CDR3 region has 14 residues. Looked up from germline, CDR1 is LGHNA and CDR2 is YSLEER. After removal of 1 base from V and 5 bases from J, the junction contained 5 bases not matched to a gene. The CDR3 DNA sequence: TGCGCCAGCAGCCAAGCGACAGGGATCGACGAGCAGTACTTC. It specifies CASSQATGIDEQYF.

The V call is TRBV11-2, the J call TRBJ2-1; unclear D gene. Trimming pared 0 bases from V and 5 bases from J, leaving 8 bases between. This CDR3 contains 14 residues. Looked up from germline, CDR1 is SGHAT and CDR2 is FQNNGV. In nucleotides, the CDR3 is TGTGCCAGCAGCTTAGATCACCAGGACAATGAGCAGTTCTTC. This codes for CASSLDHQDNEQFF.

The rearrangement joins TRBV30 to TRBJ2-3; 7 nucleotides match TRBD1. Germline CDR1 is GTSNPN and CDR2 is SVGIG (reference sequence). Unmatched junction bases numbered 7, after V lost 3 bases and J lost 1 base. The CDR3 covers 15 residues. The CDR3 spells CAWSRRRGRTDTQYF. DNA of the CDR3: TGTGCCTGGAGCCGACGTAGGGGGCGCACAGATACGCAGTATTTT.

This clonotype was seen a few times. The J gene is TRBJ2-5, the V gene TRBV6-6; perhaps TRBD2 as D (7 bases). V was cut by 6 bases and J by 4 bases, with 18 bases left in between. Germline V CDR1 and CDR2: MNHNY, SVGAGI (reference sequence). This CDR3 contains 15 residues. The CDR3 bases are TGTGCCAGCAGCCGACCCGGGGGGCCTACAGAGACCCAGTACTTC. Amino acid sequence: CASSRPGGPTETQYF.

The chain has TRBV29-1 and TRBJ1-2; 8 nucleotides align to TRBD1. There are 11 residues in the CDR3. Per the germline V gene, CDR1 is SQVTM and CDR2 is ANQGSEA. Losses at the gene ends were 7 bases for V and 3 bases for J; bases not matched to a gene: 1. The CDR3: CSGGQDYGYTF. The CDR3 coding sequence is TGCAGCGGGGGACAGGACTATGGCTACACCTTC.

This clonotype was counted at least ten times. The chain combines TRBV7-9 with TRBJ2-3; no firm D call. V gave up 2 bases and J gave up 4 bases, with 10 bases separating them. Per the germline V gene, CDR1 is SEHNR and CDR2 is FQNEAQ (reference sequence). The CDR3 sequence is 14 residues long. CDR3 DNA: TGTGCCAGCAGCTTATATTCTGACTCAGATACGCAGTATTTT. It encodes CASSLYSDSDTQYF.

This chain links TRBV3-1 with TRBJ2-5, with 7 bases matching TRBD1. The V gene's germline CDR1 is LGHDT and CDR2 YNNKEL (reference sequence). The CDR3 sequence is 15 residues long. The V gene end was trimmed by 4 bases and the J gene end by 1 base; junction bases not matched to a gene: 6. CDR3 DNA: TGTGCCAGCAGCCTTCTCGGGACAGCCCAAGAGACCCAGTACTTC. This codes for CASSLLGTAQETQYF.

The chain has TRBV20-1 and TRBJ1-4, with 9 bases lining up with TRBD1. Germline-derived CDR1 and CDR2 are DFQATT and SNEGSKA (reference sequence). Losses at the gene ends were 2 bases for V and 7 bases for J; bases not matched to a gene: 8. The CDR3 spans 15 residues. The CDR3 bases are TGCAGTGCTAGACATGGGACAGGGAATGCTGAAAAACTGTTTTTT. Amino acids: CSARHGTGNAEKLFF.

This clonotype was observed a handful of times. This rearrangement joins TRBV11-2 to TRBJ2-5; D is perhaps TRBD2 (6 bases). This CDR3 is 15 amino acids long. The germline V gene encodes CDR1 SGHAT and CDR2 FQNNGV. Trimming left V 3 bases short and J 3 bases short, with 14 bases between. The CDR3 sequence: CASSLAAGLEETQYF. As DNA, the CDR3 is TGTGCCAGCAGCTTGGCGGCGGGGTTAGAAGAGACCCAGTACTTC.

This clonotype was counted between two and nine times. The chain joins TRBV7-2 to TRBJ1-3; unclear D gene. The germline CDR1 and CDR2 sequences are SGHTA and FQGNSA. This CDR3 spans 15 amino acids. Trimming took 1 base from V and 0 from J, leaving 7 bases between them. For the CDR3, the DNA is TGTGCCAGCAGCTTAGATTCGGGCTCTGGAAACACCATATATTTT. Translating it yields CASSLDSGSGNTIYF.

The chain employs TRBV6-5 and TRBJ1-2; 7 positions match TRBD1. The CDR3 length is 14 residues. The V and J ends lost 6 bases and 2 bases, in that order; junction bases with no gene match: 6. Germline CDR1 reads MNHEY; CDR2 reads SVGAGI. CDR3 DNA: TGTGCCAGCAGGGAGACAGGGACGAACTATGGCTACACCTTC. It translates to CASRETGTNYGYTF.

This clonotype was counted many times. In DNA, the CDR3 is TGTGCCAGCACCATCGGAAATTGGAACACCGGGGAGCTGTTTTTT. Translation gives CASTIGNWNTGELFF. The chain carries TRBV12-3 or TRBV12-4 and TRBJ2-2; D gene unclear. The CDR3 has 15 residues. The V and J ends lost 7 bases and 1 base respectively, with 13 bases between them.

This clonotype was observed at least ten times. The chain is built from TRBV7-2 and TRBJ2-1; D unclear. There are 14 residues in the CDR3. CDR1 and CDR2 (germline): SGHTA, FQGNSA. V gave up 3 bases and J gave up 2 bases, with 8 bases separating them. The CDR3 loop reads CASSFSVPYNEQFF. The CDR3 nucleotides read TGTGCCAGCAGCTTCAGTGTCCCCTACAATGAGCAGTTCTTC. Filled out from reference TRBV7-2 and TRBJ2-1, the complete variable domain reads GAGVSQSPSNKVTEKGKDVELRCDPISGHTALYWYRQSLGQGLEFLIYFQGNSAPDKSGLPSDRFSAERTGGSVSTLTIQRTQQEDSAVYLCASSFSVPYNEQFFGPGTRLTVL.